This TCR beta chain was documented in a study of blood T cell repertoires in COVID-19. Generated by immunoSEQ multiplex PCR, the TCRdb table keeps only in-frame clones and is missing some. The table includes approximately 210,000 clones, around 88% detected once. Germline CDR1 is SQVTM and CDR2 is ANQGSEA. The germline V and J ends were trimmed by 2 bases and 8 bases, with 9 bases remaining between them. The CDR3 covers 11 residues. The chain is built from TRBV29-1 and TRBJ1-2; D not certain. Specimen: PBMCs or T cells enriched from blood (not recorded which). This clonotype was obtained from a woman aged 45-59 years with acute COVID-19. CDR3 coding DNA: TGCAGCGTTGAAAGAGGTGGCGGCTACACCTTC. This gives the protein CSVERGGGYTF.